This entry lists 14 T cell receptor beta chains sequenced from one sample in a study of blood T cell repertoires in COVID-19. Assay used: immunoSEQ multiplex PCR; TCRdb lists only in-frame clones, some missing. The sample records about 440,000 clones, around 88% being singletons. The source material was peripheral blood. Receptor source: a woman in her forties or fifties with COVID-19, enrolled during active disease.

V gene TRBV25-1 combines with J gene TRBJ1-2; D ambiguous. From germline, CDR1 is MGHDK and CDR2 SYGVNS. V shed 6 bases and J shed 0 bases, with 8 bases lying between them. The CDR3 runs to 13 residues. CDR3 loop: CASSPSTNYGYTF. The DNA of the CDR3 is TGTGCCAGCAGCCCGAGTACTAACTATGGCTACACCTTC.

Comment on this clone: The same CDR3 arises from other DNA sequences in this sample as well. The CDR3 nucleotides are TGCAGCGTTGAGGGACAGGGGGCCTACGAGCAGTACTTC. It is translated as CSVEGQGAYEQYF. The V call is TRBV29-1, the J call TRBJ2-7; 11 positions agree with TRBD1. Germline V CDR1 and CDR2: SQVTM, ANQGSEA. The CDR3 length is 13 residues. Trimming at V came to 3 bases and at J to 2 bases, leaving 0 bases not matched to a gene.

This clone was seen just once. J is TRBJ2-2 and V is TRBV2, with 7 bases fitting TRBD1. Losses at the gene ends were 6 bases for V and 6 bases for J; bases not matched to a gene: 4. The CDR3 runs 13 residues. The V gene's germline CDR1 is SNHLY and CDR2 FYNNEI. The CDR3 region has the DNA TGTGCCAGCAGGGGACAGCCAGCCGGGGAGCTGTTTTTT. Encoded protein: CASRGQPAGELFF.

Regarding this clone: Other nucleotide sequences in the sample specify the same CDR3. The chain couples TRBV6-4 to TRBJ1-1; 7 positions match TRBD1. The V gene end was trimmed by 5 bases and the J gene end by 2 bases; junction bases not matched to a gene: 2. CDR3 size: 13 residues. Germline V gene data show CDR1 as MRHNA and CDR2 as SNTAGT. CDR3 loop: CASSRTGNTEAFF. CDR3 DNA sequence: TGTGCCAGCAGTAGGACAGGCAACACTGAAGCTTTCTTT.

The chain has TRBV28 and TRBJ2-3; TRBD2 is a possible D gene (7 bases). The V gene's germline CDR1 is MDHEN and CDR2 SYDVKM. The germline V and J ends were trimmed by 6 bases and 6 bases, with 19 bases remaining between them. The CDR3 loop spans 15 amino acids. CDR3 sequence (DNA): TGTGCCAGCAGCCCCGGGTGGGGGGGCGTGGATACGCAGTATTTT. It is translated as CASSPGWGGVDTQYF.

The V call is TRBV29-1, the J call TRBJ1-1, with 7 bases identical to TRBD1. The CDR3 contains 12 residues. Looked up from germline, CDR1 is SQVTM and CDR2 is ANQGSEA. V shed 6 bases, J shed 0 bases, and the junction held 1 base outside the gene matches. The CDR3 DNA follows: TGCAGCGTGGGACAGATGAACACTGAAGCTTTCTTT. Translating it yields CSVGQMNTEAFF.

This chain uses TRBV5-1 with TRBJ1-1; D is unclear. This CDR3 contains 16 residues. Germline V gene sequence: CDR1 SGHRS, CDR2 YFSETQ. V gave up 4 bases and J gave up 7 bases, with 23 bases separating them. The CDR3 DNA follows: TGCGCCAGCAGCGTAAATATACGAACCCTAGAGGGTGAAGCTTTCTTT. Its protein is CASSVNIRTLEGEAFF.

This sequence joins TRBV7-2 and TRBJ2-1, with D perhaps matching TRBD2 (7 bases). The CDR3 length is 15 residues. The ends were cut back, 0 bases at V and 5 bases at J, with 11 bases in the middle. Germline V gives CDR1 SGHTA, CDR2 FQGNSA. The CDR3 region is CASSLARGAHNEQFF. The DNA for the CDR3 is TGTGCCAGCAGCTTAGCTCGGGGGGCGCACAATGAGCAGTTCTTC.

Concerning this clone: Other DNA sequences in the sample encode the same CDR3. CDR3 bases: TGTGCCAGTAGTATTGGGCAACCCTACGAGCAGTACTTC. This sequence encodes CASSIGQPYEQYF. The gene calls are TRBV19 and TRBJ2-7; D gene unclear. CDR1 is LNHDA and CDR2 is SQIVND in the germline V gene (reference sequence). Trimming took off 3 bases at V and 2 bases at J, with 8 bases between the two ends. The CDR3 spans 13 residues.

The CDR3 DNA reads as TGTGCCAGCAAGGGGTCAGGGAGGAGTAGGTATGGCTACACCTTC. This encodes CASKGSGRSRYGYTF. The rearrangement uses TRBV27 and TRBJ1-2, with D perhaps matching TRBD1 (5 bases). V was clipped by 7 bases and J by 5 bases, with 20 bases between them. This CDR3 region has 15 residues. CDR1 and CDR2 (germline): MNHEY, SMNVEV (reference sequence).

The chain combines TRBV11-2 with TRBJ1-2, with D possibly matching TRBD1 (6 bases). Trimming removed 5 bases from V and 4 bases from J, with 14 bases in between. The CDR3 consists of 14 residues. Germline V gene lookup returns CDR1 SGHAT and CDR2 FQNNGV. The CDR3 is CASSNKRTAYGYTF. In nucleotides, the CDR3 is TGTGCCAGCAGCAACAAGAGGACAGCCTATGGCTACACCTTC.

The chain recombines TRBV6-5 with TRBJ2-7; D possibly corresponds to TRBD2 (6 bases). With 2 bases removed from V and 4 bases from J, the gap between germline ends came to 9 bases. Germline CDR1 is MNHEY and CDR2 is SVGAGI. This CDR3 comprises 13 residues. CDR3 DNA sequence: TGTGCCAGCAGTTACGGAAGCGGGTACGAGCAGTACTTC. Amino acids: CASSYGSGYEQYF.

This chain connects TRBV11-2 to TRBJ2-7; 10 nucleotides line up with TRBD2. V lost 2 bases, J lost 4 bases, and 2 bases stayed unmatched. The CDR3 spans 14 residues. Germline CDR1 SGHAT, CDR2 FQNNGV. The CDR3 DNA follows: TGTGCCAGCAGCTTAACTAGCGGGGATTACGAGCAGTACTTC. Its translation: CASSLTSGDYEQYF.

The chain joins TRBV28 to TRBJ2-3, with D possibly being TRBD1 (6 bases). CDR1 MDHEN and CDR2 SYDVKM come from the germline V gene. The CDR3 spans 16 residues. The V end lost 6 bases, the J end lost 6 bases, and 22 bases lay between the germline ends. Here the CDR3 reads CASSGAGVNFIDTQYF. In DNA form, the CDR3 reads TGTGCCAGCAGCGGTGCAGGGGTTAATTTTATCGATACGCAGTATTTT. The whole variable domain, remainder taken from reference TRBV28 and TRBJ2-3, is DVKVTQSSRYLVKRTGEKVFLECVQDMDHENMFWYRQDPGLGLRLIYFSYDVKMKEKGDIPEGYSVSREKKERFSLILESASTNQTSMYLCASSGAGVNFIDTQYFGPGTRLTVL.